These 30 T cell receptor beta chains share one sample of origin, sequenced in a study of blood T cell repertoires in COVID-19. Assay used: immunoSEQ multiplex PCR; TCRdb lists only in-frame clones, some missing. The sample lists hundreds of thousands of clones, approximately 90% occurring once. Sequences were obtained from PBMCs or T cells enriched from blood (not recorded which). The origin of the receptors is a woman in her fifties or sixties in a cohort exposed to, infected with or recovered from COVID-19 (not recorded which).

This clone was detected a few times. The chain is built from TRBV5-1 and TRBJ2-7; 9 nucleotides align to TRBD1. The V segment lost 4 bases and the J segment 6 bases; nucleotides outside the gene matches: 11. This CDR3 is built from 15 residues. From germline, CDR1 is SGHRS and CDR2 YFSETQ. CDR3 residues: CASSRDRGALLEQYF. The CDR3 region has the DNA TGCGCCAGCAGCCGAGACAGGGGGGCTCTTCTCGAGCAGTACTTC. Full variable domain (remainder filled in from reference TRBV5-1 and TRBJ2-7): KAGVTQTPRYLIKTRGQQVTLSCSPISGHRSVSWYQQTPGQGLQFLFEYFSETQRNKGNFPGRFSGRQFSNSRSEMNVSTLELGDSALYLCASSRDRGALLEQYFGPGTRLTVT.

In its sample, this clone was seen once. The chain is built from TRBV27 and TRBJ2-1; TRBD2 agrees at 9 bases. Germline values: CDR1 MNHEY, CDR2 SMNVEV (reference sequence). V trimming: 3 bases; J trimming: 9 bases; junction bases outside the gene matches: 9. The CDR3 has 15 residues. The CDR3 spells CASSFVAGGGGEQFF. The CDR3 DNA reads as TGTGCCAGCAGTTTCGTGGCGGGAGGGGGCGGTGAGCAGTTCTTC.

This clone was observed once. This chain links TRBV6-5 with TRBJ1-2; 8 nucleotides line up with TRBD1. Germline CDR1 reads MNHEY; CDR2 reads SVGAGI. This CDR3 comprises 15 residues. The V and J ends lost 3 bases and 5 bases, in that order; junction bases with no gene match: 8. In DNA, the CDR3 is TGTGCCAGCAGTTATGGAAGGCAGGGGGCATATGGCTACACCTTC. Translation: CASSYGRQGAYGYTF.

The chain employs TRBV27 and TRBJ1-6; 7 positions agree with TRBD1. The CDR3 is made up of 18 amino acids. CDR1 is MNHEY and CDR2 is SMNVEV in the germline V gene (reference sequence). V lost 2 bases to trimming and J lost 5 bases; unmatched junction nucleotides: 12. For the CDR3, the DNA is TGTGCCAGCAGTTTAGTCCCATTGGGGCAGGGGGATAATTCACCCCTCCACTTT. It yields the protein CASSLVPLGQGDNSPLHF.

This clone was observed a single time. The genes are TRBV27 and TRBJ1-1, with D perhaps TRBD1 (6 bases). With 1 base removed from V and 4 bases from J, the gap between germline ends came to 10 bases. Germline CDR1 and CDR2: MNHEY and SMNVEV (reference sequence). The CDR3 is 14 amino acids. DNA of the CDR3: TGTGCCAGCAGTTTATGGGGGCAGGCCACTGAAGCTTTCTTT. Its translation: CASSLWGQATEAFF.

The rearrangement uses TRBV7-6 and TRBJ2-1; D unclear. In germline, CDR1 is SGHVS, CDR2 FNYEAQ. Trimming took 1 base from V and 3 from J, leaving 10 bases between them. The CDR3 covers 15 residues. CDR3 amino acids: CASSLGSQRYNEQFF. The CDR3 DNA reads TGTGCCAGCAGCTTAGGCAGTCAGCGCTACAATGAGCAGTTCTTC. The full variable domain, with the rest looked up from reference TRBV7-6 and TRBJ2-1, is GAGVSQSPRYKVTKRGQDVALRCDPISGHVSLYWYRQALGQGPEFLTYFNYEAQQDKSGLPNDRFSAERPEGSISTLTIQRTEQRDSAMYRCASSLGSQRYNEQFFGPGTRLTVL.

The chain joins TRBV5-1 to TRBJ2-6; D ambiguous. V was trimmed by 0 bases and J by 0 bases, leaving 7 bases between them. The length of the CDR3 is 16 residues. The V gene's germline CDR1 is SGHRS and CDR2 YFSETQ. This CDR3 reads CASSLGQPSGANVLTF. The CDR3 region has the DNA TGCGCCAGCAGCTTGGGGCAACCCTCTGGGGCCAACGTCCTGACTTTC. Complete variable domain (other parts from reference TRBV5-1 and TRBJ2-6): KAGVTQTPRYLIKTRGQQVTLSCSPISGHRSVSWYQQTPGQGLQFLFEYFSETQRNKGNFPGRFSGRQFSNSRSEMNVSTLELGDSALYLCASSLGQPSGANVLTFGAGSRLTVL.

This chain joins TRBV7-2 and TRBJ2-1, with 14 bases identical to TRBD2. Germline loops: CDR1 SGHTA, CDR2 FQGNSA. Trimming took 4 bases from V and 8 from J; bases not matched to a gene: 13. The CDR3 runs 18 residues. CDR3 sequence (DNA): TGTGCCAGCAGCTGGGGGACTAGCGGGAGCCCCAGTGGGGATGAGCAGTTCTTC. Translation gives CASSWGTSGSPSGDEQFF. Combining the CDR3 with reference TRBV7-2 and TRBJ2-1 gives the whole variable domain GAGVSQSPSNKVTEKGKDVELRCDPISGHTALYWYRQSLGQGLEFLIYFQGNSAPDKSGLPSDRFSAERTGGSVSTLTIQRTQQEDSAVYLCASSWGTSGSPSGDEQFFGPGTRLTVL.

The CDR3 loop is CASSQESGISSAETQYF. In nucleotides, the CDR3 is TGTGCCAGCAGCCAAGAAAGCGGCATCTCCTCCGCGGAGACCCAGTACTTC. The chain employs TRBV14 and TRBJ2-5, with a possible D match to TRBD2 (5 bases). Germline V gene data show CDR1 as SGHDN and CDR2 as FVKESK. The germline V and J ends were trimmed by 0 bases and 5 bases, with 19 bases remaining between them. The CDR3 runs 17 residues.

V gene TRBV30 combines with J gene TRBJ2-7; tentatively, D is TRBD2 (5 bases). CDR1 and CDR2 (germline): GTSNPN, SVGIG (reference sequence). The CDR3 length is 13 residues. The V gene lost 2 bases and the J gene lost 5 bases, with 13 bases spanning the gap. The CDR3 sequence is CAWSPRPRDEQYF. CDR3 DNA: TGTGCCTGGAGTCCTCGACCGAGGGACGAGCAGTACTTC.

The chain combines TRBV5-1 with TRBJ2-3; D ambiguous. Per the germline V gene, CDR1 is SGHRS and CDR2 is YFSETQ. With 0 bases removed from V and 5 bases from J, the gap between germline ends came to 16 bases. The CDR3 has 16 residues. The DNA of the CDR3 is TGCGCCAGCAGCTTGGTATCGGGTTTTTTCGGAGATACGCAGTATTTT. Amino acids: CASSLVSGFFGDTQYF.

The chain joins TRBV28 to TRBJ1-3; 10 bases fit TRBD1. The CDR3 extends over 17 amino acids. The germline CDR1 and CDR2 sequences are MDHEN and SYDVKM. V dropped 4 bases and J dropped 0; count of bases not matched to a gene: 6. The CDR3 is CASSYSGTGVSGNTIYF. DNA of the CDR3: TGTGCCAGCAGTTATTCCGGGACAGGGGTCTCTGGAAACACCATATATTTT.

This chain uses TRBV7-3 with TRBJ2-7; 11 bases line up with TRBD1. Germline V gene sequence: CDR1 SGHTA, CDR2 FQGTGA. Trimming removed 1 base from V and 4 bases from J; junction bases left unmatched: 6. The CDR3 totals 16 residues. CDR3 sequence (DNA): TGTGCCAGCAGCTTAAAAGGGACAGGGGGTATTTACGAGCAGTACTTC. Translated, it gives CASSLKGTGGIYEQYF.

This clone was counted a few times. This chain links TRBV4-3 with TRBJ1-1, with D tentatively TRBD1 (6 bases). CDR3 size: 16 residues. V lost 1 base and J lost 6, with 18 bases in between. Germline CDR1 and CDR2: LGHNA and YSLEER. CDR3 amino acids: CASSQGPPDRTSEAFF. The CDR3 nucleotides read TGCGCCAGCAGCCAAGGTCCTCCTGACAGGACCTCTGAAGCTTTCTTT.

This chain connects TRBV11-1 to TRBJ2-7, with D tentatively TRBD2 (6 bases). Germline loops: CDR1 SGHAT, CDR2 FQDESV (reference sequence). Trimming removed 3 bases from V and 4 bases from J, with 16 bases in between. The CDR3 length is 15 residues. The CDR3 here is CASSFFREKAYEQYF. The CDR3 bases are TGTGCCAGCAGCTTTTTTCGGGAGAAAGCGTACGAGCAGTACTTC.

The chain carries TRBV2 and TRBJ2-2; 7 nucleotides align to TRBD2. The V and J ends lost 9 bases and 1 base, in that order; junction bases with no gene match: 5. This CDR3 has 14 amino acids. The V gene's germline CDR1 is SNHLY and CDR2 FYNNEI. CDR3 residues: CASSAGRNTGELFF. The CDR3 bases are TGTGCCAGTTCAGCGGGGAGGAACACCGGGGAGCTGTTTTTT.

DNA for the CDR3: TGTGCCAGCAGCGCCGTCACAGGGAATGGACTAGCGGAGGGGGAGCAGTACTTC. It specifies CASSAVTGNGLAEGEQYF. J is TRBJ2-7 and V is TRBV9, with 10 positions matching TRBD2. Germline V lookup: CDR1 SGDLS, CDR2 YYNGEE. The CDR3 sequence is 18 residues long. V gave up 3 bases and J gave up 7 bases; unmatched junction bases: 19.

This clone was counted ten times or more. The chain uses TRBV30 and TRBJ1-1, with a possible D match to TRBD1 (5 bases). The germline gives CDR1 GTSNPN, CDR2 SVGIG (reference sequence). Trimming took 1 base from V and 11 from J, leaving 11 bases between them. CDR3 size: 11 residues. In DNA form, the CDR3 reads TGTGCCTGGAGTGATGGGGAGGGGGCTTTCTTT. It translates to CAWSDGEGAFF.

This chain connects TRBV24-1 to TRBJ2-2; 9 bases are a match to TRBD2. The CDR3 covers 16 residues. The germline CDR1 and CDR2 sequences are KGHDR and SFDVKD. The J segment lost 3 bases and the V segment lost 3 bases, leaving 4 bases of the junction unmatched. The CDR3 nucleotides are TGTGCCACCAGTGATCCTATAGCGGGAGACACCGGGGAGCTGTTTTTT. This encodes CATSDPIAGDTGELFF.

The chain combines TRBV28 with TRBJ1-4, with D unclear. This CDR3 has 11 amino acids. Germline CDR1 and CDR2: MDHEN and SYDVKM. V lost 10 bases to trimming and J lost 0 bases, with 3 bases between them. The CDR3 nucleotides read TGTGCCACCTCAACTAATGAAAAACTGTTTTTT. It is translated as CATSTNEKLFF.

CDR3 DNA sequence: TGCAGCGCTCATAGCGGGAGGGCGCGGGAGCAGTTCTTC. As protein: CSAHSGRAREQFF. The J gene is TRBJ2-1, the V gene TRBV29-1; 11 bases map to TRBD2. Germline V gene lookup returns CDR1 SQVTM and CDR2 ANQGSEA. This CDR3 contains 13 residues. With 7 bases clipped from V and 10 bases from J, the junction kept 9 bases outside the gene matches.

The chain has TRBV27 and TRBJ1-2, with D possibly being TRBD1 (6 bases). Germline CDR1 is MNHEY and CDR2 is SMNVEV (reference sequence). Trimming shortened V by 7 bases and J by 5 bases, and 14 bases separated the two germline ends. The CDR3 has 13 residues. The CDR3 sequence is CASTMGQGYGYTF. The CDR3 region has the DNA TGTGCCAGCACAATGGGGCAGGGGTATGGCTACACCTTC.

V and J are TRBV20-1 and TRBJ2-1; the D is unclear. Germline V gene data show CDR1 as DFQATT and CDR2 as SNEGSKA (reference sequence). This CDR3 spans 11 amino acids. The V end lost 3 bases, the J end lost 10 bases, and 10 bases lay between the germline ends. CDR3 loop: CSARPALEQFF. Written as DNA, the CDR3 is TGCAGTGCTAGGCCAGCGTTGGAGCAGTTCTTC.

This chain joins TRBV19 and TRBJ2-6; D perhaps matches TRBD2 (6 bases). Germline assignment: CDR1 LNHDA and CDR2 SQIVND (reference sequence). V was pared by 7 bases and J by 4 bases, with 20 bases between. The length of the CDR3 is 17 residues. The CDR3 DNA sequence: TGTGCCAGTACCCCGGACTACCTCCCGCGCGGGGCCAACGTCCTGACTTTC. It codes for CASTPDYLPRGANVLTF.

V usage is TRBV30 and J usage is TRBJ2-6, with 8 bases fitting TRBD2. Germline V gives CDR1 GTSNPN, CDR2 SVGIG (reference sequence). This CDR3 is built from 16 residues. V shed 1 base, J shed 4 bases, and the junction held 6 bases outside the gene matches. The CDR3 here is CAWSAAGEPGANVLTF. The CDR3 DNA sequence: TGTGCCTGGAGTGCAGCGGGAGAACCCGGGGCCAACGTCCTGACTTTC.

V and J are TRBV28 and TRBJ2-2; 9 bases are a match to TRBD2. Per the germline V gene, CDR1 is MDHEN and CDR2 is SYDVKM. This CDR3 has 14 residues. J gave up 6 bases and V 3 bases, and 2 bases lay outside the gene matches. DNA of the CDR3: TGTGCCAGCAGTTTTCTAGCGGGATCCGGGGAGCTGTTTTTT. Residues: CASSFLAGSGELFF.

The chain has TRBV5-1 and TRBJ2-5, with TRBD1 matching over 7 bases. The CDR3 is made up of 17 amino acids. V shed 0 bases, J shed 5 bases, and the junction held 13 bases outside the gene matches. From germline, CDR1 is SGHRS and CDR2 YFSETQ. This CDR3 is CASSLDRGGFAIETQYF. CDR3 nucleotide sequence: TGCGCCAGCAGCTTGGACAGGGGTGGGTTCGCAATTGAGACCCAGTACTTC. The variable domain in full, with the rest retrieved from reference TRBV5-1 and TRBJ2-5, is KAGVTQTPRYLIKTRGQQVTLSCSPISGHRSVSWYQQTPGQGLQFLFEYFSETQRNKGNFPGRFSGRQFSNSRSEMNVSTLELGDSALYLCASSLDRGGFAIETQYFGPGTRLLVL.

This clone was seen a single time. The chain carries TRBV6-1 and TRBJ2-7; TRBD1 aligns across 7 bases. Germline trimming cut 1 base from V and 2 bases from J; bases unmatched to any gene: 2. CDR1 and CDR2 (germline): MNHNS, SASEGT. The CDR3 has 14 residues. The CDR3: CASSEDRGAYEQYF. For the CDR3, the DNA is TGTGCCAGCAGTGAAGACAGGGGCGCCTACGAGCAGTACTTC.

The chain joins TRBV6-5 to TRBJ2-2; 10 bases are shared with TRBD2. V shed 6 bases, J shed 6 bases, and the junction held 7 bases outside the gene matches. CDR3 size: 15 residues. Germline lookup yields CDR1 MNHEY and CDR2 SVGAGI. The CDR3 DNA reads as TGTGCCAGCAGCCGTCCTAGCGGGAGCCCCGGGGAGCTGTTTTTT. Translation gives CASSRPSGSPGELFF.

This chain links TRBV2 with TRBJ2-2, with TRBD2 matching 9 bases. The germline V gene encodes CDR1 SNHLY and CDR2 FYNNEI. V dropped 8 bases and J dropped 4; count of bases not matched to a gene: 8. There are 15 residues in the CDR3. The CDR3 protein is CASQVIAGATGELFF. The CDR3 DNA reads as TGTGCCAGCCAGGTTATAGCGGGAGCCACCGGGGAGCTGTTTTTT.